Sequencing of this TCR beta chain was carried out in a study of blood T cell repertoires in COVID-19 (dated by TCRdb to about 2020). A note on the overall study: Collaborator samples came from the United States, Italy and Spain and covered acute and convalescent phases of COVID-19. The repertoires were made available in a free public database intended to serve as a resource for research on the immune response to SARS-CoV-2. The dataset comprised deeply sampled blood TCRbeta repertoires from subjects exposed to, actively infected with, or recovered from COVID-19. A de-identified subject ID, COVID-19 status, age in years and sex were almost always included in the sample metadata. Where available, HLA class I and class II types were obtained from metadata supplied by the sample provider rather than from assay-based typing. The prospective study material was composed of cDNA or gDNA derived from T cells, B-cell-depleted T cells, or PBMCs. Samples came from the ongoing ImmuneRACE study (first 160 participants) plus 1,254 subjects from 6 global collaborators. Broad study findings and their caveats: How much clinical and demographic metadata was included differed by source and by participant, and the metadata was provided uncurated.

V has 0 bases trimmed and J has 5 bases trimmed; junction bases matching no gene number 11. Based on the germline V gene, the CDR1 and CDR2 sequences are MRHNA and SNTAGT. Including the terminal cysteine and phenylalanine, the CDR3 comprises 17 residues. This entry keeps only the CDR3 DNA: 51 bases, framed from base 1. The collaborating institutions used their own protocols to collect whole blood in K2EDTA tubes. For TCRbeta analysis, collaborator samples were shipped as frozen whole blood, as isolated PBMCs, or as DNA extracted from either sample type. TCRbeta CDR3 regions were amplified from genomic DNA using the immunoSEQ Assay, a bias-controlled multiplex PCR. For the original study's pipeline: Nucleated cell counts per sample were estimated from amplification of reference gene primers within the assay. To quantify the absolute abundance of each unique TCRbeta CDR3 rearrangement, sequence reads were collapsed and filtered. For each sample, productive Simpson clonality was calculated as the square root of Simpson's diversity index over productive rearrangements. TCRdb provides this immuneACCESS table in a form limited to in-frame rearrangements. Some clones are lacking; in checked studies, under half of them reflect an unresolved V gene, and why the rest are absent is not known. That table supplies the V and J calls and clone size; D and trimming were determined from the DNA. The sample table lists tens of thousands of clones, almost 95% of them with a count of one. The ten largest clonotypes hold 4.6% of the sample.

Turning to this clone: The specificity of this receptor is unknown. Per-base qualities were not stored, and no clone one base away is much larger.

Recombination connected TRBV6-4 to TRBJ1-2; TRBD1 fits 8 bases in the junction. The clonotype comes from a man aged 50 to 60 with active COVID-19. The sequencing sample was made of peripheral blood. The CDR3 reads as follows: CASSDSPGAQGVYGYTF. Read as DNA, the sequence is TGTGCCAGCAGTGACTCCCCAGGAGCACAGGGGGTATATGGCTACACCTTC.